A selection of T cell receptor beta chains follows, all from one sample in a study of vaccination effects on CD4 cells after COVID-19. The method was immunoSEQ multiplex PCR; TCRdb's version includes in-frame clones alone and lacks a portion of them. The table lists more than 30,000 clones, about 71% of them singletons, with approximately 3.6% in the top ten. No antigen has been identified for these receptors. Material: CD4+ T cells from PBMCs cultured without peptide, obtained before COVID-19 vaccination. The receptors stem from a human donor who received a COVID-19 vaccine. CDR3s include the opening cysteine and the closing phenylalanine or tryptophan. The D gene is left open where the match is weak. Size tells how often a clone was seen (once, few, many) or the class of an expanded clone, and some rows leave it out.

>TRBV4-2|-|-|TRBJ2-1
CASSQDRLGTDNYNEQFF
TGTGCCAGCAGCCAAGATCGACTCGGGACTGACAACTACAATGAGCAGTTCTTC
>TRBV12-3/TRBV12-4|-|-|TRBJ2-7
CASRQGTSYEQYF
TGTGCCAGCAGGCAGGGGACCTCCTACGAGCAGTACTTC
>TRBV12-3/TRBV12-4|few|-|TRBJ1-2
CASTPGRAYGYTF
TGTGCCAGCACCCCGGGCAGGGCCTATGGCTACACCTTC
>TRBV2|few|-|TRBJ1-3
CASSVEVESHTIYF
TGTGCCAGCAGTGTAGAGGTTGAATCACACACCATATATTTT
>TRBV18|once|-|TRBJ2-6
CASSPFRAGASGANVLTF
TGTGCCAGCTCACCATTTAGGGCGGGGGCGTCCGGGGCCAACGTCCTGACTTTC
>TRBV4-1|-|TRBD1|TRBJ1-1
CASSPPDRGTNTEAFF
TGCGCCAGCAGCCCTCCGGACAGGGGGACCAACACTGAAGCTTTCTTT
>TRBV5-1|-|-|TRBJ1-5
CASSLGPLGNQPQHF
TGCGCCAGCAGCTTGGGACCGTTGGGCAATCAGCCCCAGCATTTT
>TRBV4-1|-|-|TRBJ2-1
CASSQDWLYNEQFF
TGCGCCAGCAGCCAAGATTGGCTCTACAATGAGCAGTTCTTC
>TRBV9|few|TRBD2|TRBJ2-2
CASSVEAGRTGELFF
TGTGCCAGCAGCGTAGAAGCGGGACGTACCGGGGAGCTGTTTTTT
>TRBV19|-|-|TRBJ2-7
CASSIDKGPAFEQYF
TGTGCCAGTAGTATAGATAAGGGACCGGCTTTTGAGCAGTACTTC
>TRBV10-3|-|-|TRBJ1-1
CAISSDPTGGTEAFF
TGTGCCATCAGTTCGGACCCAACTGGGGGCACTGAAGCTTTCTTT
>TRBV7-9|few|-|TRBJ1-1
CASSTLLEAFF
TGTGCCAGCAGCACCCTGCTAGAAGCTTTCTTT
>TRBV24-1|-|-|TRBJ1-5
CATSDGDRNQPQHF
TGTGCCACCAGTGATGGGGACCGCAATCAGCCCCAGCATTTT
>TRBV18|-|-|TRBJ1-2
CASSPAGTEGYTF
TGTGCCAGCTCACCAGCCGGGACCGAGGGCTACACCTTC
>TRBV19|-|TRBD2|TRBJ2-1
CASSRARSGSLNEQFF
TGTGCCAGTAGTAGGGCCCGTAGCGGGAGTCTAAATGAGCAGTTCTTC
>TRBV6-5|few|-|TRBJ1-1
CASSYRGHSFF
TGTGCCAGCAGTTATAGGGGACATTCTTTCTTT
>TRBV6-5|-|-|TRBJ2-7
CASSPGPGAYEQYF
TGTGCCAGCAGTCCCGGACCGGGAGCCTACGAGCAGTACTTC
>TRBV7-9|-|TRBD2|TRBJ2-3
CASSLAQGLADTHTDTQYF
TGTGCCAGCAGCTTAGCACAGGGACTAGCGGACACCCACACAGATACGCAGTATTTT
>TRBV28|few|-|TRBJ1-5
CASSGGGGNQPQHF
TGTGCCAGCAGTGGGGGCGGGGGGAATCAGCCCCAGCATTTT
>TRBV19|-|-|TRBJ2-3
CASRLGQGHTDTQYF
TGTGCCAGTAGGCTAGGGCAGGGGCACACAGATACGCAGTATTTT
>TRBV12-5|-|TRBD2|TRBJ2-1
CASGSVSSGINEQFF
TGTGCTAGTGGTTCAGTCTCTAGCGGGATCAATGAGCAGTTCTTC
>TRBV11-2|-|-|TRBJ1-5
CASSLTGEPGQPQHF
TGTGCCAGCAGCTTGACAGGAGAGCCGGGTCAGCCCCAGCATTTT
>TRBV19|-|-|TRBJ2-5
CASSSMLASGETQYF
TGTGCCAGTAGTAGCATGCTAGCGAGTGGAGAGACCCAGTACTTC
>TRBV18|-|-|TRBJ2-2
CASSPSNTGELFF
TGTGCCAGCTCACCCAGTAACACCGGGGAGCTGTTTTTT
>TRBV30|-|TRBD1|TRBJ1-1
CAWRTGMGTEAFF
TGTGCCTGGAGGACAGGGATGGGCACTGAAGCTTTCTTT
>TRBV2|-|-|TRBJ2-5
CASMPGVETQYF
TGTGCCAGCATGCCAGGCGTGGAGACCCAGTACTTC
>TRBV19|-|-|TRBJ1-5
CASSIEGRQPQHF
TGTGCCAGTAGTATTGAGGGCCGACAGCCCCAGCATTTT
>TRBV27|once|-|TRBJ2-5
CASSPQVQETQYF
TGTGCCAGCAGCCCACAGGTTCAAGAGACCCAGTACTTC
>TRBV7-9|-|-|TRBJ1-1
CASSLGGRIMNTEAFF
TGTGCCAGCAGCTTAGGGGGACGGATCATGAACACTGAAGCTTTCTTT
>TRBV5-1|-|-|TRBJ2-4
CASSLEGAGAKNIQYF
TGCGCCAGCAGCTTGGAAGGGGCAGGAGCCAAAAACATTCAGTACTTC
>TRBV9|-|TRBD2|TRBJ2-3
CASSAGLAGFYTDTQYF
TGTGCCAGCAGCGCGGGACTAGCGGGGTTCTACACAGATACGCAGTATTTT
>TRBV28|-|-|TRBJ2-3
CASSFAGRTTDTQYF
TGTGCCAGCAGTTTTGCGGGGAGGACTACAGATACGCAGTATTTT
>TRBV7-2|-|-|TRBJ2-1
CASSPELIEQFF
TGTGCCAGCAGCCCCGAGCTGATTGAGCAGTTCTTC
>TRBV6-4|-|TRBD1|TRBJ2-2
CASSVTQGARTGELFF
TGTGCCAGCAGTGTAACGCAGGGGGCAAGAACCGGGGAGCTGTTTTTT
>TRBV11-2|few|TRBD2|TRBJ2-1
CASSLGLAGVNEQFF
TGTGCCAGCAGCTTAGGCCTAGCGGGAGTGAATGAGCAGTTCTTC
>TRBV5-4|-|TRBD1|TRBJ1-1
CASSLGQGISEAFF
TGTGCCAGCAGCTTGGGACAGGGGATCTCTGAAGCTTTCTTT
>TRBV5-1|-|TRBD2|TRBJ2-3
CASSLASGDSTDTQYF
TGCGCCAGCAGCTTGGCCAGCGGGGACAGCACAGATACGCAGTATTTT
>TRBV25-1|-|-|TRBJ2-1
CASSLYNEQFF
TGTGCCAGCAGCCTATACAATGAGCAGTTCTTC
>TRBV11-2|-|TRBD2|TRBJ2-5
CASRPGTSGQETQYF
TGTGCCAGCAGACCCGGGACTAGCGGACAAGAGACCCAGTACTTC
>TRBV7-2|-|-|TRBJ1-2
CASRIVGGYTF
TGTGCCAGCAGAATAGTGGGGGGCTACACCTTC
>TRBV3-1/TRBV3-2|-|-|TRBJ1-2
CASSPSQTGGYTF
TGTGCCAGCAGCCCCTCCCAGACGGGCGGCTACACCTTC
>TRBV27|-|TRBD2|TRBJ2-1
CASSLAGGGFNEQFF
TGTGCCAGCAGTTTAGCCGGGGGGGGCTTCAATGAGCAGTTCTTC
>TRBV6-5|-|TRBD1|TRBJ2-7
CASRSGQDAYEQYF
TGTGCCAGCAGATCTGGACAGGACGCCTACGAGCAGTACTTC